A selection of T cell receptor beta chains follows, all from one sample in a study of cytomegalovirus exposure and HLA in healthy donors. Using immunoSEQ multiplex PCR, the repertoire was profiled, and TCRdb retains in-frame clones only, with some absent. The sample comprises around 200,000 clones, around 83% of which are singletons, and approximately 0.8% rests with the top ten. Sequencing was done on a sample of PBMCs. These receptor sequences come from a woman aged 18-29 years in good health and CMV-seronegative. Each CDR3 is given with its conserved first and last residue. Fields, in order: J gene, clone size, D gene, V gene, CDR3 protein, CDR3 DNA. A D gene is named only where the DNA matches it firmly. Expanded clones get a size class; other rows say once, few or many, or leave the size out.

TRBJ2-1,once,-,TRBV15,CATSRWESSYNEQFF,TGTGCCACCAGCAGGTGGGAGAGCTCCTACAATGAGCAGTTCTTC
TRBJ1-2,-,-,TRBV7-9,CASSLDFDGYTF,TGTGCCAGCAGCTTAGACTTCGATGGCTACACCTTC
TRBJ2-7,few,-,TRBV7-9,CASSLVSGLSYEQYF,TGTGCCAGCAGTCTGGTTTCTGGACTCTCCTACGAGCAGTACTTC
TRBJ1-5,-,-,TRBV19,CASRPNGGQPQHF,TGTGCCAGTAGACCTAACGGGGGTCAGCCCCAGCATTTT
TRBJ1-4,-,-,TRBV5-1,CASSPGRGNEKLFF,TGCGCCAGCAGCCCCGGTCGGGGTAATGAAAAACTGTTTTTT
TRBJ2-7,-,-,TRBV30,CAWINRAYEQYF,TGTGCCTGGATTAACAGAGCCTACGAGCAGTACTTC
TRBJ1-5,-,TRBD1,TRBV6-1,CASSEATVGGVQPQHF,TGTGCCAGCAGTGAAGCGACTGTAGGGGGCGTGCAGCCCCAGCATTTT
TRBJ2-7,-,TRBD2,TRBV27,CASGLAGAYEQYF,TGTGCCAGCGGACTAGCGGGAGCCTACGAGCAGTACTTC
TRBJ1-1,few,TRBD1,TRBV6-1,CASSGPLGQLNTEAFF,TGTGCCAGCAGTGGTCCCTTGGGACAGCTGAACACTGAAGCTTTCTTT
TRBJ2-1,few,TRBD1,TRBV6-5,CASSKQGVSYNEQFF,TGTGCCAGCAGTAAACAGGGGGTTTCCTACAATGAGCAGTTCTTC
TRBJ2-1,-,-,TRBV5-1,CASSLGSTTYNEQFF,TGCGCCAGCAGCTTGGGTTCTACCACCTACAATGAGCAGTTCTTC
TRBJ1-2,-,-,TRBV5-6,CASSGGGRDFYGYTF,TGTGCCAGCAGCGGGGGGGGACGGGACTTCTATGGCTACACCTTC
TRBJ1-1,-,-,TRBV10-1,CASSEQGLGGTEAFF,TGCGCCAGCAGTGAACAGGGACTAGGCGGCACTGAAGCTTTCTTT
TRBJ2-7,-,TRBD1,TRBV19,CASSSSTGGNYEQYF,TGTGCCAGTAGTTCTTCGACAGGGGGAAACTACGAGCAGTACTTC
TRBJ1-5,-,-,TRBV5-8,CASSFRGQINQPQHF,TGTGCCAGCAGCTTTAGGGGACAAATCAATCAGCCCCAGCATTTT
TRBJ2-2,-,-,TRBV7-2,CASRKSGMGGELFF,TGTGCCTCTCGTAAATCAGGGATGGGCGGGGAGCTGTTTTTT
TRBJ2-1,-,-,TRBV21-1,CASSKALDHIYINEQFF,TGTGCCAGCAGCAAAGCGCTAGATCACATATACATCAATGAGCAGTTCTTC
TRBJ2-7,-,-,TRBV27,CASKVQGNEQYF,TGTGCCAGCAAGGTACAGGGAAACGAGCAGTACTTC
TRBJ1-6,once,-,TRBV28,CASRVRGVDSPLHF,TGTGCCAGCAGGGTGCGGGGGGTAGATTCACCCCTCCACTTT
TRBJ2-7,once,-,TRBV7-9,CASSSMGHRSYEQYF,TGTGCCAGCAGCTCGATGGGGCACAGGAGCTACGAGCAGTACTTC
TRBJ2-3,-,-,TRBV21-1,CASSKGGTSGRVGTDTQYF,TGTGCCAGCAGCAAAGGCGGGACTAGCGGGAGGGTTGGCACAGATACGCAGTATTTT
TRBJ2-5,-,TRBD2,TRBV5-1,CASSLDLAGGPETQYF,TGCGCCAGCAGCTTGGACTTAGCGGGGGGGCCAGAGACCCAGTACTTC
TRBJ2-5,-,TRBD1,TRBV6-5,CASRKDRGRIETQYF,TGTGCCAGCAGGAAAGACAGGGGGCGAATCGAGACCCAGTACTTC
TRBJ1-5,-,-,TRBV10-3,CAISAVNQPQHF,TGTGCCATCAGTGCAGTAAATCAGCCCCAGCATTTT
TRBJ2-7,once,TRBD2,TRBV18,CASSPGRTSGIYEQYF,TGTGCCAGCTCACCAGGGCGGACTAGCGGGATCTACGAGCAGTACTTC
TRBJ1-1,-,-,TRBV27,CASSLSGPFTEAFF,TGTGCCAGCAGTTTATCTGGCCCATTCACTGAAGCTTTCTTT
TRBJ2-7,-,-,TRBV18,CASSASREYEQYF,TGTGCCAGCTCAGCCTCGAGGGAGTACGAGCAGTACTTC
TRBJ2-3,-,-,TRBV27,CASSWAGAKGDTQYF,TGTGCCAGCAGTTGGGCGGGGGCTAAGGGAGATACGCAGTATTTT
TRBJ1-1,-,-,TRBV30,CAWSPPAGGTEAFF,TGTGCCTGGAGTCCTCCCGCGGGCGGGACTGAAGCTTTCTTT
TRBJ2-7,-,-,TRBV5-1,CASSPGEAGYEQYF,TGCGCCAGCAGCCCCGGTGAGGCTGGCTACGAGCAGTACTTC
TRBJ1-3,-,TRBD1,TRBV30,CAWSGTALGNTIYF,TGTGCCTGGAGCGGGACAGCACTCGGAAACACCATATATTTT
TRBJ1-5,-,-,TRBV7-2,CASSLARGANGPQHF,TGTGCCAGCAGCTTAGCGCGGGGGGCCAACGGGCCCCAGCATTTT
TRBJ2-1,-,-,TRBV7-3,CASSLTPTSLVNNEQFF,TGTGCCAGCAGCTTAACTCCGACTAGTTTAGTGAACAATGAGCAATTCTTC
TRBJ1-5,-,-,TRBV27,CASSLGGGQPQHF,TGTGCCAGCAGTCTCGGGGGTGGTCAGCCCCAGCATTTT
TRBJ1-1,-,TRBD1,TRBV19,CASSTRGLPEAFF,TGTGCCAGTAGTACCAGGGGGCTCCCTGAAGCTTTCTTT
TRBJ1-4,few,TRBD1,TRBV27,CASSRGQGFSEKLFF,TGTGCCAGCAGTAGGGGACAGGGGTTTTCTGAAAAACTGTTTTTT
TRBJ2-7,-,TRBD2,TRBV27,CASGTGLASYEQYF,TGTGCCAGCGGGACCGGACTAGCAAGCTACGAGCAGTACTTC
TRBJ2-7,-,-,TRBV29-1,CSGANRETYEQYF,TGCAGCGGCGCCAACAGGGAAACCTACGAGCAGTACTTC